This T cell receptor beta chain was obtained from a study of T cells in women clearing cervical HPV infection. The wider study: Controls' single incident HPV16 infection cleared within 12 months without precancer. General study results and limits: CIN3+ cases had significantly higher TCR repertoire richness than controls, but evenness did not differ.

Measured by frequency, this clone is large (0.1 to 1%). Its cognate antigen is unknown. Genomic DNA, averaging around 1,200 ng per sample, yielded TCR beta CDR3 via immunoSEQ. Only in-frame clones appear in the TCRdb table, and some are missing; sequencing was by immunoSEQ multiplex PCR. This listing includes about 12,000 clones. This TCR came from a woman aged 18-70 years with a cervical HPV16 infection that either progressed to CIN3+ or cleared (not recorded which). Input material: blood buffy coat.

The CDR3 DNA, read in part, is TGTGCCAGCTCACCAAAGAAGGACTATGGC. Amino acid sequence: CASSPKKDYG. From start to end, the CDR3 is CASSPKKDYGYTF. V usage is TRBV18 and J usage is TRBJ1-2; D call uncertain. The read halts 3 residues ahead of the CDR3 end, with the missing end drawn from the germline J gene. The CDR3 covers 13 residues. Germline lookup yields CDR1 KGHSH and CDR2 LQKENI. Trimming took off 2 bases at V and 3 bases at J, with 7 bases between the two ends.